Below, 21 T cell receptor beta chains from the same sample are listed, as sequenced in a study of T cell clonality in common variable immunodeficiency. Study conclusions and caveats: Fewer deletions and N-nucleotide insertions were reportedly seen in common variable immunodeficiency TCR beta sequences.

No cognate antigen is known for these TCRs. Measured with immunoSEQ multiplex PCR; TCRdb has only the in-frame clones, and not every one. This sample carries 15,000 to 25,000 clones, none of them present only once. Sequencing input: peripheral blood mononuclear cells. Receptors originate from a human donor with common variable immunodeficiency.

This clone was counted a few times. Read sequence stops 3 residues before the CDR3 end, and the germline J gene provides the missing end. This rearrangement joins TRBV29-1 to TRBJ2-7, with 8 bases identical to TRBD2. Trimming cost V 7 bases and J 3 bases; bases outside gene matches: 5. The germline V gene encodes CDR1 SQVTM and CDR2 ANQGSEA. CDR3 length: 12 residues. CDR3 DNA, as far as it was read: TGCAGCGCGAAGGCGGGGGGCTACGAG. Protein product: CSAKAGGYE. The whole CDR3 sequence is CSAKAGGYEQYF.

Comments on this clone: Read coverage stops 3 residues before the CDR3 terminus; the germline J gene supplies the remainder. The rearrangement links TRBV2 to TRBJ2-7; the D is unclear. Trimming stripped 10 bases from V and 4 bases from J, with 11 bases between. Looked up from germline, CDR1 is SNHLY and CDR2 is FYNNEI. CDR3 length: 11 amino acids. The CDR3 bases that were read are TGTGCCACCGTAACGGGTTACGAG. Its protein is CATVTGYE. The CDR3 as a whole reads CATVTGYEQYF.

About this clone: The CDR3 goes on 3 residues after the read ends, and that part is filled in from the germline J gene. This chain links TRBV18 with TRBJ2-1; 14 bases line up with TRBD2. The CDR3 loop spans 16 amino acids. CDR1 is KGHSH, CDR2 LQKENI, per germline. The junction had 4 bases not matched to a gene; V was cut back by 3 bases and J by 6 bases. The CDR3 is CASSPTSGGVANEQFF. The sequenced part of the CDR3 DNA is TGTGCCAGCTCACCGACTAGCGGGGGGGTGGCCAATGAG. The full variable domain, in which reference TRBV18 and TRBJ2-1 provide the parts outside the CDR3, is NAGVMQNPRHLVRRRGQEARLRCSPMKGHSHVYWYRQLPEEGLKFMVYLQKENIIDESGMPKERFSAEFPKEGPSILRIQQVVRGDSAAYFCASSPTSGGVANEQFFGPGTRLTVL.

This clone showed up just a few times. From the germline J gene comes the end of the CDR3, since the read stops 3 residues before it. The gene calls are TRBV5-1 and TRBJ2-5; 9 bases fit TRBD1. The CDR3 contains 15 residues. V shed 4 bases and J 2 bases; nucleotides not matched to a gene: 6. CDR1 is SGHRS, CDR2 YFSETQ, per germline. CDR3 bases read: TGCGCCAGCAGCATGACCGGGACAGGGCAAGAGACC. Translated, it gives CASSMTGTGQET. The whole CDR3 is CASSMTGTGQETQYF.

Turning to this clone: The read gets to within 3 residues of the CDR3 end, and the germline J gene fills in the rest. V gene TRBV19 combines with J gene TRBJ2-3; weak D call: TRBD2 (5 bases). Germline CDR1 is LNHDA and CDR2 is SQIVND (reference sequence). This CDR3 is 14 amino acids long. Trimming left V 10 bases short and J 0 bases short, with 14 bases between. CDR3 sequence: CAKISLASTDTQYF. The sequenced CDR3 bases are TGTGCCAAAATTAGTCTAGCTAGCACAGATACG.

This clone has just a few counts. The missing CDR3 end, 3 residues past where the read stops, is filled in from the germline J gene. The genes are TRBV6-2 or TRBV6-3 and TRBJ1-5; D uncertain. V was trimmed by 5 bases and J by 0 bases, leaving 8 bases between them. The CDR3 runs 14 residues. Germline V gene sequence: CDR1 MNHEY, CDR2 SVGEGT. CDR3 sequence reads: CASSRGYSNQPQHF. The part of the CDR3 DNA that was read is TGTGCCAGCAGTCGGGGTTATAGCAATCAGCCC.

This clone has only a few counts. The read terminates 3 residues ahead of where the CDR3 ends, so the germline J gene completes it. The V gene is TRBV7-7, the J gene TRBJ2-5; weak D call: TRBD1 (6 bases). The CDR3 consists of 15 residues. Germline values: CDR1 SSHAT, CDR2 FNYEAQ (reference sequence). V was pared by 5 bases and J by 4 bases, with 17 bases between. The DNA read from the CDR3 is TGTGCCAGCAGCGGCAGCCTCGTAGGGGGAGAGACC. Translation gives CASSGSLVGGET. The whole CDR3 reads CASSGSLVGGETQYF.

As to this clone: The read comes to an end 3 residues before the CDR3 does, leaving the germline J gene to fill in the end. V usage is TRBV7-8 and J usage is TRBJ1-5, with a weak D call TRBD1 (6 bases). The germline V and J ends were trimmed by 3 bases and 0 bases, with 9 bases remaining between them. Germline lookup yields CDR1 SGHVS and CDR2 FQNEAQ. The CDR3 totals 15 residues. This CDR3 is CASSLGAVSNQPQHF. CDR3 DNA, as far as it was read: TGTGCCAGCAGCTTGGGGGCAGTTAGCAATCAGCCC.

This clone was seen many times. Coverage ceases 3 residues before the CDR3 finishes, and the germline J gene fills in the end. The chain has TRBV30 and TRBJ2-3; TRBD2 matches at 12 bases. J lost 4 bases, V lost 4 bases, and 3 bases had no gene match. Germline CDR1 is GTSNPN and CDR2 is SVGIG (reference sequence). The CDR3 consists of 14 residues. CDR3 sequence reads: CAWKRLAGADTQYF. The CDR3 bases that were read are TGTGCCTGGAAGAGACTAGCGGGAGCAGATACG.

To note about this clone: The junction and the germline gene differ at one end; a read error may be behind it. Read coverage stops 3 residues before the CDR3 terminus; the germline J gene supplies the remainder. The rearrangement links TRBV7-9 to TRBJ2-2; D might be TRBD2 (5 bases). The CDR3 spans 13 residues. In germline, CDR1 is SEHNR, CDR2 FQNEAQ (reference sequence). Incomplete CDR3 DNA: TGTTCCAGCAGCTCGGGGAGAACCGGGGAG. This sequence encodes CSSSSGRTGE. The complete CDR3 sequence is CSSSSGRTGELFF.

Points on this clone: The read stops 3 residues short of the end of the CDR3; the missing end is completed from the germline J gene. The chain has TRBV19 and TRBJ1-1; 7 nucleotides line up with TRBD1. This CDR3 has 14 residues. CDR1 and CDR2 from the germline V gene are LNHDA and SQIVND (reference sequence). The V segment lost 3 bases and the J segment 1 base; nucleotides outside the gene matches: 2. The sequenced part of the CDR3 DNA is TGTGCCAGTAGTATGTGGACAGGGAACACTGAA. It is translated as CASSMWTGNTE. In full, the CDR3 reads CASSMWTGNTEAFF.

The CDR3 DNA, read in part, is TGTGCCAGCAGCTTAGCGGGGGGGCTCCCAGAGACC. Translation: CASSLAGGLPET. The entire CDR3 sequence reads CASSLAGGLPETQYF. J is TRBJ2-5 and V is TRBV7-9; a possible D gene is TRBD2 (7 bases). From the germline J gene comes the end of the CDR3, since the read stops 3 residues before it. V was trimmed by 0 bases and J by 4 bases, leaving 12 bases between them. CDR1 SEHNR and CDR2 FQNEAQ come from the germline V gene (reference sequence). The CDR3 covers 15 residues. Using reference TRBV7-9 and TRBJ2-5 for the parts outside the CDR3, the full variable domain is DTGVSQNPRHKITKRGQNVTFRCDPISEHNRLYWYRQTLGQGPEFLTYFQNEAQLEKSRLLSDRFSAERPKGSFSTLEIQRTEQGDSAMYLCASSLAGGLPETQYFGPGTRLLVL.

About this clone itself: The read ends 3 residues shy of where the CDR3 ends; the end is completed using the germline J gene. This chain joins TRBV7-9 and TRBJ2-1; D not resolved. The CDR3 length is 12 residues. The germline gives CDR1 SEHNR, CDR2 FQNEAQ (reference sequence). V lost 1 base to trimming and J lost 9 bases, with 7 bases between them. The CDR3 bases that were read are TGTGCCAGCAGCTTAGGTGGCTTTGAG. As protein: CASSLGGFE. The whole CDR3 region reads CASSLGGFEQFF.

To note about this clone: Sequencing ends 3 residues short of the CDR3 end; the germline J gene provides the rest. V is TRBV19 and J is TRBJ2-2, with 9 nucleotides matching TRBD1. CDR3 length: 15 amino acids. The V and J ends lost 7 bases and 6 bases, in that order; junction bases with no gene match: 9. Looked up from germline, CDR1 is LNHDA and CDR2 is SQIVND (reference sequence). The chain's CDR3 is CASTGTGSWAGELFF. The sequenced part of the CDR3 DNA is TGTGCCAGTACCGGGACAGGGTCGTGGGCCGGGGAG.

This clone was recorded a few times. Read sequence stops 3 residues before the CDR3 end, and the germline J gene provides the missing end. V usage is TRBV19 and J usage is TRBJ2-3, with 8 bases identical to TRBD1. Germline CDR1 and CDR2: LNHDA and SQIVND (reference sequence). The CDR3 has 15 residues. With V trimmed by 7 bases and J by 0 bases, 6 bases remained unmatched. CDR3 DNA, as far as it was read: TGTGCCAGTAAACTGCAGGGGGCGAGCACAGATACG. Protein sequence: CASKLQGASTDT. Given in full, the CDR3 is CASKLQGASTDTQYF.

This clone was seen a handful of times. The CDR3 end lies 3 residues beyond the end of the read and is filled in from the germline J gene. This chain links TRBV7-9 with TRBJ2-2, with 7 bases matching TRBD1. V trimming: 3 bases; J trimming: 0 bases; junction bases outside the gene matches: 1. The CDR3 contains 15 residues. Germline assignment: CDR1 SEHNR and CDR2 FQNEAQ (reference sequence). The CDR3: CASSFGTANTGELFF. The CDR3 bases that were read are TGTGCCAGCAGCTTCGGGACAGCGAACACCGGGGAG. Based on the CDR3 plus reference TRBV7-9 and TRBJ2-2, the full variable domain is DTGVSQNPRHKITKRGQNVTFRCDPISEHNRLYWYRQTLGQGPEFLTYFQNEAQLEKSRLLSDRFSAERPKGSFSTLEIQRTEQGDSAMYLCASSFGTANTGELFFGEGSRLTVL.

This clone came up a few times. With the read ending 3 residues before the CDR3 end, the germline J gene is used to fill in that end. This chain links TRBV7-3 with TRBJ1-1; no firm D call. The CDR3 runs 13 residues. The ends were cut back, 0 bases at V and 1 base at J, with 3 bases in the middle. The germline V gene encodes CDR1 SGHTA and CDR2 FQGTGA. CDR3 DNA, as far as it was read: TGTGCCAGCAGCTTAACCTGGAACACTGAA. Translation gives CASSLTWNTE. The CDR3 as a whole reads CASSLTWNTEAFF.

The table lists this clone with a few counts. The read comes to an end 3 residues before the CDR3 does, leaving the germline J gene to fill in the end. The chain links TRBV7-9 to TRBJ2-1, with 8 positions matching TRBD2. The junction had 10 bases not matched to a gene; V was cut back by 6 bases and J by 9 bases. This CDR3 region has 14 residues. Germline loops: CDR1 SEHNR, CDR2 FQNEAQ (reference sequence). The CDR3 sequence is CASSGLLAGSEQFF. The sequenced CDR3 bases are TGTGCCAGCAGTGGGCTGCTAGCGGGTAGTGAG.

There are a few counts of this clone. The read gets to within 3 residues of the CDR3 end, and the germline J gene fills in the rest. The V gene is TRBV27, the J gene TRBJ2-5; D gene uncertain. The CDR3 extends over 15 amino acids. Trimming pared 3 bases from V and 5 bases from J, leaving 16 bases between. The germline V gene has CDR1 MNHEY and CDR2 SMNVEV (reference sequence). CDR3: CASSLNGRLMETQYF. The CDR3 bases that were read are TGTGCCAGCAGTTTGAACGGTCGATTAATGGAGACC.

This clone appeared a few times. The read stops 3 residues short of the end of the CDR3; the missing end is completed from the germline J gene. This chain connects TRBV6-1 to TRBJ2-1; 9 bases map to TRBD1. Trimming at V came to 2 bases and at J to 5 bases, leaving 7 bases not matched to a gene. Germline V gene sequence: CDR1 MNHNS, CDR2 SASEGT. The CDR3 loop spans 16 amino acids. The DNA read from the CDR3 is TGTGCCAGCAGTGAACCGGGGACAGGGTGGAACAATGAG. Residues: CASSEPGTGWNNE. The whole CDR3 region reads CASSEPGTGWNNEQFF.

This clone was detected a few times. CDR3 DNA, as far as it was read: TGTGCCAGTAGTATAAACAGGGGTGGTGGGGCCAACGTC. Protein: CASSINRGGGANV. The CDR3 as a whole reads CASSINRGGGANVLTF. V is TRBV19 and J is TRBJ2-6; 7 bases are shared with TRBD1. Read data end 3 residues before the CDR3 end; the end is taken from the germline J gene. Unmatched junction bases numbered 4, after V lost 2 bases and J lost 3 bases. This CDR3 region has 16 residues. CDR1 LNHDA and CDR2 SQIVND come from the germline V gene (reference sequence).